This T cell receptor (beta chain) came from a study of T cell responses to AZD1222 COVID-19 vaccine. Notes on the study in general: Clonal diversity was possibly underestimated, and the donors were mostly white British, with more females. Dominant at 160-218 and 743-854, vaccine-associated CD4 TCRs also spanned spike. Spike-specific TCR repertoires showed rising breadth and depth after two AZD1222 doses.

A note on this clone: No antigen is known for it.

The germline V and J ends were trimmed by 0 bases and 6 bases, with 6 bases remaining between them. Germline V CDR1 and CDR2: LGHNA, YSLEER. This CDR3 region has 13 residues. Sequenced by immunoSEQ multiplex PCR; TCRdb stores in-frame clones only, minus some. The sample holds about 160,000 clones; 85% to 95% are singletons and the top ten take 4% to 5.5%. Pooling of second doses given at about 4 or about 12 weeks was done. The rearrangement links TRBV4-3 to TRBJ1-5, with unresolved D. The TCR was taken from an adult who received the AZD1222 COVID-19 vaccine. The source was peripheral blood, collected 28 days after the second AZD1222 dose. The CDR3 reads CASSQDRLQPQHF. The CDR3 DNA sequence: TGCGCCAGCAGCCAAGATCGTCTTCAGCCCCAGCATTTT.